The 28 T cell receptor beta chains given below trace back to one sample, sequenced in a study of cytomegalovirus exposure and HLA in healthy donors. The PCR used 60 Vbeta and 13 Jbeta primers. TCRdb's copy holds only in-frame clones and misses some; the assay was immunoSEQ multiplex PCR. The sample gives over 100,000 clones, 64% of which show up once; 2% to 2.5% is in the top ten. The sample consisted of PBMCs. Receptors originate from a woman in her thirties or forties in good health and CMV-seronegative.

This clone appeared a few times. V gene TRBV6-9 combines with J gene TRBJ1-1; no clear D gene. Trimming took 4 bases from V and 4 from J, leaving 4 bases between them. Germline V gives CDR1 MNHGY, CDR2 SVAAGI. The CDR3 is made up of 11 amino acids. The CDR3 is CASSSFTEAFF. The CDR3 DNA reads TGTGCCAGCAGTTCGTTCACTGAAGCTTTCTTT.

In its sample, this clone was seen a few times. This rearrangement joins TRBV28 to TRBJ1-2, with 8 bases identical to TRBD1. The germline V gene encodes CDR1 MDHEN and CDR2 SYDVKM. The CDR3 length is 15 residues. J gave up 1 base and V 6 bases, and 7 bases lay outside the gene matches. The CDR3 DNA follows: TGTGCCAGCAGCTCCTCAGGGGGCAATAACTATGGCTACACCTTC. This gives the protein CASSSSGGNNYGYTF.

The V call is TRBV6-5, the J call TRBJ2-2; 8 positions agree with TRBD1. The CDR3 is made up of 15 amino acids. Germline loops: CDR1 MNHEY, CDR2 SVGAGI. Losses at the gene ends were 3 bases for V and 7 bases for J; bases not matched to a gene: 7. The CDR3 DNA sequence: TGTGCCAGCAGTTATAGGACAGGGAACGGCGGGGAGCTGTTTTTT. This sequence encodes CASSYRTGNGGELFF.

The gene calls are TRBV4-1 and TRBJ1-6, with D tentatively TRBD1 (6 bases). Trimming left V 2 bases short and J 9 bases short, with 17 bases between. Germline V gene lookup returns CDR1 MGHRA and CDR2 YSYEKL. This CDR3 is built from 16 residues. Here the CDR3 reads CASSQYTGEGGSPLHF. Written as DNA, the CDR3 is TGCGCCAGCAGCCAATATACCGGGGAGGGGGGTTCACCCCTCCACTTT.

This clone was counted once. The chain employs TRBV28 and TRBJ2-7; D not certain. Germline CDR1 and CDR2: MDHEN and SYDVKM. V lost 2 bases and J lost 7, with 9 bases in between. The CDR3 is made up of 12 amino acids. In nucleotides, the CDR3 is TGTGCCAGCAGTTTAGGGCGAAGGGAGCAGTACTTC. Translating gives CASSLGRREQYF.

The rearrangement uses TRBV14 and TRBJ2-2; 9 bases are a match to TRBD2. After removal of 0 bases from V and 7 bases from J, the junction contained 9 bases not matched to a gene. This CDR3 has 17 residues. The V gene's germline CDR1 is SGHDN and CDR2 FVKESK. The DNA for the CDR3 is TGTGCCAGCAGCCAAGAATCAACTAGCGGGTCCTTCGGGGAGCTGTTTTTT. Protein product: CASSQESTSGSFGELFF.

The V and J genes are TRBV6-6 and TRBJ1-5; D is unresolved. Trimming removed 2 bases at V and 6 bases at J, with 8 bases between. The germline V gene encodes CDR1 MNHNY and CDR2 SVGAGI (reference sequence). The CDR3 has 13 residues. The chain's CDR3 is CASSYVLAQPQHF. In nucleotides, the CDR3 is TGTGCCAGCAGTTACGTTTTGGCTCAGCCCCAGCATTTT.

This chain uses TRBV6-5 with TRBJ2-7, with TRBD2 matching over 8 bases. This CDR3 has 15 residues. The V gene end was trimmed by 2 bases and the J gene end by 3 bases; junction bases not matched to a gene: 6. Germline V gene lookup returns CDR1 MNHEY and CDR2 SVGAGI. CDR3 region: CASSYGRGALYEQYF. The DNA for the CDR3 is TGTGCCAGCAGTTACGGGCGGGGGGCCCTCTACGAGCAGTACTTC.

This rearrangement joins TRBV2 to TRBJ2-3; D gene unclear. Looked up from germline, CDR1 is SNHLY and CDR2 is FYNNEI. CDR3 length: 16 residues. Trimming removed 1 base from V and 0 bases from J, with 11 bases in between. The CDR3 coding sequence is TGTGCCAGCAGTGAAGAGTATACGACTAGCACAGATACGCAGTATTTT. Its translation is CASSEEYTTSTDTQYF.

This chain joins TRBV14 and TRBJ1-2; D unclear. V shed 0 bases and J shed 4 bases, with 12 bases lying between them. Per the germline V gene, CDR1 is SGHDN and CDR2 is FVKESK. The CDR3 totals 15 residues. As DNA, the CDR3 is TGTGCCAGCAGCCAAGATGCTGGAGGGATCTATGGCTACACCTTC. Translating it yields CASSQDAGGIYGYTF.

The sample holds a few counts of this clone. The chain couples TRBV6-5 to TRBJ1-5, with D maybe TRBD1 (5 bases). The CDR3 is 16 amino acids. Germline V gene data show CDR1 as MNHEY and CDR2 as SVGAGI. V lost 4 bases and J lost 4, with 17 bases in between. For the CDR3, the DNA is TGTGCCAGCAGTTCCGTCTCTGACAGCCGTAATCAGCCCCAGCATTTT. It codes for CASSSVSDSRNQPQHF.

This clone was seen a single time. This chain uses TRBV28 with TRBJ1-5; 7 bases fit TRBD1. Looked up from germline, CDR1 is MDHEN and CDR2 is SYDVKM. This CDR3 contains 17 residues. Losses at the gene ends were 5 bases for V and 0 bases for J; bases not matched to a gene: 10. DNA of the CDR3: TGTGCCAGCAGTAACCGGGACAGTATGTATAGCAATCAGCCCCAGCATTTT. As protein: CASSNRDSMYSNQPQHF. Full variable domain (outside the CDR3, taken from reference TRBV28 and TRBJ1-5): DVKVTQSSRYLVKRTGEKVFLECVQDMDHENMFWYRQDPGLGLRLIYFSYDVKMKEKGDIPEGYSVSREKKERFSLILESASTNQTSMYLCASSNRDSMYSNQPQHFGDGTRLSIL.

The gene calls are TRBV2 and TRBJ2-3, with 8 bases lining up with TRBD2. CDR3 length: 17 amino acids. The germline gives CDR1 SNHLY, CDR2 FYNNEI. V dropped 6 bases and J dropped 1; count of bases not matched to a gene: 12. CDR3 sequence (DNA): TGTGCCAGCAGGGGGGGCGTCAGCGGGGGCCGCACAGATACGCAGTATTTT. This sequence encodes CASRGGVSGGRTDTQYF.

The rearrangement links TRBV4-2 to TRBJ1-3, with TRBD1 as a possible D gene (6 bases). Germline V gene lookup returns CDR1 LGHNA and CDR2 YNFKEQ. This CDR3 contains 16 residues. Trimming stripped 8 bases from V and 0 bases from J, with 17 bases between. CDR3 DNA: TGTGCCAGCTTAGATCTAGGGGGGGACTCTGGAAACACCATATATTTT. Protein product: CASLDLGGDSGNTIYF.

This clone was recorded a few times. The CDR3 DNA is TGTGCCAGCAGTTACCTGGGACAGGGGAATTCACCCCTCCACTTT. Its protein product is CASSYLGQGNSPLHF. This chain links TRBV6-6 with TRBJ1-6; TRBD1 aligns across 10 bases. The CDR3 contains 15 residues. Germline V lookup: CDR1 MNHNY, CDR2 SVGAGI (reference sequence). The trim removed 2 bases at V and 7 bases at J, leaving 2 bases unmatched.

The V and J genes are TRBV6-5 and TRBJ2-2, with TRBD2 matching 11 bases. The CDR3 has 14 amino acids. Germline CDR1 reads MNHEY; CDR2 reads SVGAGI. The V and J ends lost 8 bases and 4 bases, in that order; junction bases with no gene match: 3. CDR3: CASRLAGGTGELFF. The CDR3 nucleotides are TGTGCCAGCCGCCTAGCGGGGGGCACCGGGGAGCTGTTTTTT.

This clone was observed a few times. This rearrangement joins TRBV2 to TRBJ1-5; D ambiguous. V was trimmed by 11 bases and J by 5 bases, leaving 16 bases between them. In germline, CDR1 is SNHLY, CDR2 FYNNEI. CDR3 length: 13 amino acids. The CDR3 is CAVQYMRDQPQHF. CDR3 sequence (DNA): TGTGCCGTCCAATATATGAGGGATCAGCCCCAGCATTTT.

V gene TRBV6-5 combines with J gene TRBJ1-1; no reliable D call. The germline gives CDR1 MNHEY, CDR2 SVGAGI. CDR3 length equals 15 residues. V was shortened by 0 bases and J by 0 bases, with 8 bases between the two germline ends. The CDR3 sequence: CASSYSGLVNTEAFF. The DNA of the CDR3 is TGTGCCAGCAGTTACTCGGGCCTTGTGAACACTGAAGCTTTCTTT.

This clone was seen many times. V gene TRBV4-3 combines with J gene TRBJ1-5; D uncertain. Germline lookup yields CDR1 LGHNA and CDR2 YSLEER. The V end lost 0 bases, the J end lost 0 bases, and 6 bases lay between the germline ends. CDR3 length equals 15 residues. Here the CDR3 reads CASSQDANSNQPQHF. The CDR3 DNA follows: TGCGCCAGCAGCCAAGATGCGAATAGCAATCAGCCCCAGCATTTT.

The chain combines TRBV4-1 with TRBJ2-1; TRBD1 aligns across 7 bases. Looked up from germline, CDR1 is MGHRA and CDR2 is YSYEKL. V lost 4 bases to trimming and J lost 7 bases; unmatched junction nucleotides: 7. This CDR3 contains 14 residues. CDR3 residues: CASSPTGRINEQFF. The CDR3 DNA reads TGCGCCAGCAGCCCGACAGGGAGAATTAATGAGCAGTTCTTC.

The CDR3 is CASSKGTGGNQPQHF. Written as DNA, the CDR3 is TGTGCCAGCAGCAAGGGGACAGGGGGCAATCAGCCCCAGCATTTT. The rearrangement uses TRBV9 and TRBJ1-5, with TRBD1 matching over 10 bases. Germline loops: CDR1 SGDLS, CDR2 YYNGEE. The CDR3 contains 15 residues. Trimming removed 4 bases from V and 2 bases from J; junction bases left unmatched: 3.

In DNA form, the CDR3 reads TGTGCCTGGAGGGGACAGGGGACATTCTCCTACAATGAGCAGTTCTTC. Its protein is CAWRGQGTFSYNEQFF. V gene TRBV30 combines with J gene TRBJ2-1; 10 bases are shared with TRBD1. The J segment lost 0 bases and the V segment lost 3 bases, leaving 5 bases of the junction unmatched. CDR3 length: 16 amino acids. The germline V gene encodes CDR1 GTSNPN and CDR2 SVGIG (reference sequence). The variable domain in full, with the rest retrieved from reference TRBV30 and TRBJ2-1, is SQTIHQWPATLVQPVGSPLSLECTVEGTSNPNLYWYRQAAGRGLQLLFYSVGIGQISSEVPQNLSASRPQDRQFILSSKKLLLSDSGFYLCAWRGQGTFSYNEQFFGPGTRLTVL.

In nucleotides, the CDR3 is TGTGCCAGCGGGACAGGGTCGAACACTGAAGCTTTCTTT. Protein: CASGTGSNTEAFF. V is TRBV6-5 and J is TRBJ1-1; 9 positions match TRBD1. Germline V CDR1 and CDR2: MNHEY, SVGAGI. The CDR3 covers 13 residues. Unmatched junction bases numbered 2, after V lost 8 bases and J lost 1 base.

This clone was picked up a small number of times. The rearrangement joins TRBV29-1 to TRBJ1-4; tentative D call: TRBD1 (5 bases). The V end lost 7 bases, the J end lost 0 bases, and 18 bases lay between the germline ends. Germline values: CDR1 SQVTM, CDR2 ANQGSEA. The CDR3 runs 16 residues. The CDR3 sequence is CSAWMGGTATNEKLFF. The CDR3 bases are TGCAGCGCATGGATGGGGGGAACCGCAACTAATGAAAAACTGTTTTTT.

This clone appeared a few times. V usage is TRBV5-4 and J usage is TRBJ1-1, with D maybe TRBD1 (6 bases). This CDR3 contains 15 residues. With 0 bases removed from V and 4 bases from J, the gap between germline ends came to 13 bases. Germline V gene lookup returns CDR1 SGHNT and CDR2 YYREEE (reference sequence). CDR3 loop: CASSLVQQGATEAFF. The CDR3 nucleotides are TGTGCCAGCAGCTTGGTTCAACAGGGCGCCACTGAAGCTTTCTTT.

The rearrangement links TRBV7-9 to TRBJ2-6; 11 nucleotides line up with TRBD2. Germline CDR1 is SEHNR and CDR2 is FQNEAQ (reference sequence). The CDR3 consists of 18 residues. J lost 0 bases, V lost 3 bases, and 4 bases had no gene match. The CDR3 sequence: CASSFSTSGDSGANVLTF. The CDR3 DNA reads TGTGCCAGCAGCTTTTCGACTAGCGGGGACTCTGGGGCCAACGTCCTGACTTTC.

The rearrangement uses TRBV6-6 and TRBJ2-2; maybe TRBD2 (5 bases). Germline V gene sequence: CDR1 MNHNY, CDR2 SVGAGI (reference sequence). The V end was cut by 5 bases, the J end by 3 bases, with 10 bases between. This CDR3 is built from 14 residues. CDR3 sequence reads: CASSQEVYTGELFF. The CDR3 region has the DNA TGTGCCAGCAGTCAGGAGGTATACACCGGGGAGCTGTTTTTT.

This clone has just a few counts. The chain joins TRBV28 to TRBJ2-2; a possible D gene is TRBD2 (7 bases). The CDR3 extends over 15 amino acids. The germline V gene has CDR1 MDHEN and CDR2 SYDVKM. Trimming cost V 2 bases and J 4 bases, with 11 bases left between them. The CDR3 region has the DNA TGTGCCAGCAGTTTAGGGGGGGGGCTCACCGGGGAGCTGTTTTTT. It is translated as CASSLGGGLTGELFF.